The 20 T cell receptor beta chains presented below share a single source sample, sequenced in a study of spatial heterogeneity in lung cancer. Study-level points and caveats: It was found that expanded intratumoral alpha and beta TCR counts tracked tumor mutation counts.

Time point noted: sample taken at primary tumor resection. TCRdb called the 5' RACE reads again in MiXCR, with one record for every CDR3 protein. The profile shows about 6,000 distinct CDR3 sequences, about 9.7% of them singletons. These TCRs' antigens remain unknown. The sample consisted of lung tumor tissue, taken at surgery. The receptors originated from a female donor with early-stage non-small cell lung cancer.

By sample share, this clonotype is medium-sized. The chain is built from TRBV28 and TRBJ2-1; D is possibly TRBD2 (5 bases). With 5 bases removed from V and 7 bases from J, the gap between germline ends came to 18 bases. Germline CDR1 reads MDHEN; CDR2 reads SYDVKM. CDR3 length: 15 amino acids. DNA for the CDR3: TGTGCCAGCAGTCCCGAACACGGATCGGGGAATGAGCAGTTCTTC. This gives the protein CASSPEHGSGNEQFF.

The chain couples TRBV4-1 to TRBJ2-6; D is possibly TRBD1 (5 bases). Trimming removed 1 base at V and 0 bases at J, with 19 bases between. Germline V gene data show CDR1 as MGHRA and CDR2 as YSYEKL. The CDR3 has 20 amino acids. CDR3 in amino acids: CASSQVLVGHGFSGANVLTF. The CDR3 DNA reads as TGCGCCAGCAGCCAAGTATTAGTAGGACACGGATTCTCTGGGGCCAACGTCCTGACTTTC.

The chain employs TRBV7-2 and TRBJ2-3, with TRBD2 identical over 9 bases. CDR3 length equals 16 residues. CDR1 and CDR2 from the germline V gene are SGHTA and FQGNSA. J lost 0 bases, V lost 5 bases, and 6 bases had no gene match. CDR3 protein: CASSPGTSSSTDTQYF. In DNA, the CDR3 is TGTGCCAGCAGCCCCGGGACTAGCTCTAGCACAGATACGCAGTATTTT.

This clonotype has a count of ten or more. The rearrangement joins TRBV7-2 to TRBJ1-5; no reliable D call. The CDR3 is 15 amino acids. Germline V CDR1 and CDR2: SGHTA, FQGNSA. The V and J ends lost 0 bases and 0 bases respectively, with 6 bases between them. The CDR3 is CASSLAAGSNQPQHF. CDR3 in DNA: TGTGCCAGCAGCTTAGCCGCAGGTAGCAATCAGCCCCAGCATTTT.

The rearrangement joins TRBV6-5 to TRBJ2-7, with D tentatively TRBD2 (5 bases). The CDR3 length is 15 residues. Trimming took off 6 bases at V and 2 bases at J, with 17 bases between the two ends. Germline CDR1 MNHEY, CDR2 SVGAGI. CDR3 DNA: TGTGCCAGCAGCCGCCGGGGTTTGTCCCCCTACGAGCAGTACTTC. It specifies CASSRRGLSPYEQYF.

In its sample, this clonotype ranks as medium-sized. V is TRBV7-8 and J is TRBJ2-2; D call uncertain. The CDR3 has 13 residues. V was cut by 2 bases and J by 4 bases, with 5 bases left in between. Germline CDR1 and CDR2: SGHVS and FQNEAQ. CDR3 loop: CASSLSVTGELFF. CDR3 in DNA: TGTGCCAGCAGCTTATCAGTCACCGGGGAGCTGTTTTTT. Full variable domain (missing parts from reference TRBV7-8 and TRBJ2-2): GAGVSQSPRYKVAKRGQDVALRCDPISGHVSLFWYQQALGQGPEFLTYFQNEAQLDKSGLPSDRFFAERPEGSVSTLKIQRTQQEDSAVYLCASSLSVTGELFFGEGSRLTVL.

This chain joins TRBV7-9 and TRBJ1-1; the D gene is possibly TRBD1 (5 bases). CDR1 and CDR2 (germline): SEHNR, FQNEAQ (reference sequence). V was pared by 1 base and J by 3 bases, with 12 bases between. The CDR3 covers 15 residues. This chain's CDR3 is CASSLGGMAYTEAFF. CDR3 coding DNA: TGTGCCAGCAGCTTAGGGGGCATGGCGTACACTGAAGCTTTCTTT.

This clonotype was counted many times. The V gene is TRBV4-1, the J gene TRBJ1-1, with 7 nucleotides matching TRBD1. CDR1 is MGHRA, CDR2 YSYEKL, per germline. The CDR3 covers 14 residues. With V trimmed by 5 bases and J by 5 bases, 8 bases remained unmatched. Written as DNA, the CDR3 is TGCGCCAGCAGCACACGACAGGGATGGACTGAAGCTTTCTTT. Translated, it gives CASSTRQGWTEAFF.

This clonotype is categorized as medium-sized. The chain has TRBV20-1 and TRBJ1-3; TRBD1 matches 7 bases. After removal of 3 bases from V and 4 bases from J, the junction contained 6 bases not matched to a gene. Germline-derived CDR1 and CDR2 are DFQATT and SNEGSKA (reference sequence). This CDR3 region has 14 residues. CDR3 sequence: CSASKGAVGNTIYF. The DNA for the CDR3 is TGCAGTGCTAGTAAGGGGGCCGTAGGAAACACCATATATTTT.

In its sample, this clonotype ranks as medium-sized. Written as DNA, the CDR3 is TGCGCCAGCAGCTTGGCGTACGGGCTCGAGCAGTACTTC. Its translation is CASSLAYGLEQYF. The chain joins TRBV5-1 to TRBJ2-7, with D hard to call. The CDR3 has 13 amino acids. V was trimmed by 0 bases and J by 6 bases, leaving 10 bases between them. Germline V CDR1 and CDR2: SGHRS, YFSETQ.

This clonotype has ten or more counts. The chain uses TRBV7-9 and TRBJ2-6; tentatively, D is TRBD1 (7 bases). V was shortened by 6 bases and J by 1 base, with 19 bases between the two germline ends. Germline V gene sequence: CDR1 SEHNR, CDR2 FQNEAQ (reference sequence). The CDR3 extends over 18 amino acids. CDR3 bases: TGTGCCAGCAGTCGCGGGACAGCAGAAGGATCTGGGGCCAACGTCCTGACTTTC. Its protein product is CASSRGTAEGSGANVLTF.

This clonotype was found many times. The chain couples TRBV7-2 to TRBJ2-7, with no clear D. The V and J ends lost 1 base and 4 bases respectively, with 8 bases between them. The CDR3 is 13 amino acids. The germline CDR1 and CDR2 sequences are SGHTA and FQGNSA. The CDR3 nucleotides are TGTGCCAGCAGCTTAGAGGCGGAGTACGAGCAGTACTTC. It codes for CASSLEAEYEQYF.

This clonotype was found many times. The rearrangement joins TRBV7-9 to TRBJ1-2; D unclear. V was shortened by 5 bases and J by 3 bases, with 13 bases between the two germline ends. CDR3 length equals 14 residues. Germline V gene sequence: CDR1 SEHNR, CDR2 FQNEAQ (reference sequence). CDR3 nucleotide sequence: TGTGCCAGCAGCACACTGGGTTACGACTATGGCTACACCTTC. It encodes CASSTLGYDYGYTF.

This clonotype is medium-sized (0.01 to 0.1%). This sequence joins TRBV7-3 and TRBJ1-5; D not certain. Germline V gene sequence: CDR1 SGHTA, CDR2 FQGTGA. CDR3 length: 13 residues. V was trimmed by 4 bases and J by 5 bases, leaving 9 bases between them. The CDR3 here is CASSSTPDQPQHF. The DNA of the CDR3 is TGTGCCAGCAGCTCAACGCCGGATCAGCCCCAGCATTTT.

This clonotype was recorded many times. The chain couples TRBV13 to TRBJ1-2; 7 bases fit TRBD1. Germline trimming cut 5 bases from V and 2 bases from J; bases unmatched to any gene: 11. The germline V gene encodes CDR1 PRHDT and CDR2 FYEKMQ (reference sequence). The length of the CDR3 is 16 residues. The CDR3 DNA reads TGTGCCAGCAGCAGATCCGGGACAGCTTACAACTATGGCTACACCTTC. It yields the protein CASSRSGTAYNYGYTF.

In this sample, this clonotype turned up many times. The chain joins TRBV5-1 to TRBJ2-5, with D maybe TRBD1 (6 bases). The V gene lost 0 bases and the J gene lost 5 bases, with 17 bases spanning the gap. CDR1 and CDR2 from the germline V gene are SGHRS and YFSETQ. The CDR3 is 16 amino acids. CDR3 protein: CASSLAAFQGIETQYF. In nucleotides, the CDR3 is TGCGCCAGCAGCTTGGCCGCGTTTCAGGGGATCGAGACCCAGTACTTC.

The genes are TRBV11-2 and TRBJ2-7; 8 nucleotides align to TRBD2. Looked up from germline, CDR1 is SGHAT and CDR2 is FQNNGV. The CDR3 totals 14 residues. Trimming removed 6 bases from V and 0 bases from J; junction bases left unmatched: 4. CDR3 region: CASRTGTSSYEQYF. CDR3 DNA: TGTGCCAGCAGGACCGGGACTAGCTCCTACGAGCAGTACTTC.

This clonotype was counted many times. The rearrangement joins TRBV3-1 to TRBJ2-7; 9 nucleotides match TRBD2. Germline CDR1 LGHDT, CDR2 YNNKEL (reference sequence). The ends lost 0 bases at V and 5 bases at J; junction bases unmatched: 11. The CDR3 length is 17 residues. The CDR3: CASSQDRGAGGPHEQYF. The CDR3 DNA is TGTGCCAGCAGCCAAGATCGCGGAGCGGGGGGCCCCCACGAGCAGTACTTC.

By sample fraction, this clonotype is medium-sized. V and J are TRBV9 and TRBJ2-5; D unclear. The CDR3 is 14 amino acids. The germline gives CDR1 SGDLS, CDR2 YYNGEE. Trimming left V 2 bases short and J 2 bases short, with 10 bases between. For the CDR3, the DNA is TGTGCCAGCAGCGTGTCGGCGGTACAAGAGACCCAGTACTTC. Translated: CASSVSAVQETQYF.

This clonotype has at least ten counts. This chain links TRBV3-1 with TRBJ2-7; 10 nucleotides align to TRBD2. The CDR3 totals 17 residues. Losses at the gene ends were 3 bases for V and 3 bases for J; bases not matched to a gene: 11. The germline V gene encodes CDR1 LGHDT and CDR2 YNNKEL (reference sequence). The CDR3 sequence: CASSQPLAGGHSYEQYF. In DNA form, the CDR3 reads TGTGCCAGCAGCCAGCCCTTAGCGGGGGGCCATAGCTACGAGCAGTACTTC.